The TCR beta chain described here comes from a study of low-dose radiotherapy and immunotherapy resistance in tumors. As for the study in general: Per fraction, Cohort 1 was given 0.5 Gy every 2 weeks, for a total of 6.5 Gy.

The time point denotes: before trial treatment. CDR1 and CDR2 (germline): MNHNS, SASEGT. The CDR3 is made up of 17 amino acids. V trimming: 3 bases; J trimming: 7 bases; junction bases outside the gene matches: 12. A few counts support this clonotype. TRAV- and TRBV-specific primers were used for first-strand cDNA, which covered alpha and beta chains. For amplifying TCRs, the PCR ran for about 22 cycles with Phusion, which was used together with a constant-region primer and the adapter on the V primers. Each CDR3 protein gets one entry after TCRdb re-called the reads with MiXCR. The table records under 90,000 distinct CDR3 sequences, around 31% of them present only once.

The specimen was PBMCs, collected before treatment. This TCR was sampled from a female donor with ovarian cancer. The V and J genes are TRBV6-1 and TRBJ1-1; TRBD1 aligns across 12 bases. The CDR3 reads CASSDRSMGQGADEAFF. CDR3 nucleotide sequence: TGTGCCAGCAGTGACAGGTCTATGGGACAGGGGGCGGATGAAGCTTTCTTT.